The rows below give T cell receptor beta chains drawn from one sample of a study of technical replicates of blood from four donors. Method: immunoSEQ multiplex PCR; TCRdb's copy keeps in-frame clones and lacks some. In the table there are about 81,000 clones, about 96% of which are singletons. Sequenced material: T cells isolated from PBMCs. All receptors derive from a human donor in good health. The CDR3 runs from the conserved cysteine through the conserved F or W. Fields, in order: CDR3 DNA, CDR3 protein, clone size, D gene, J gene, V gene. D genes are given only for firm matches. The size entry is marked missing in some rows and otherwise reads once, few, many or a size class.

TGTGCCAGCAGCTTCGGGACAGGTGGAAGTCAGCCCCAGCATTTT | CASSFGTGGSQPQHF | - | TRBD1 | TRBJ1-5 | TRBV7-2
TGCGCCAGCAGCGGGACAGGGAGAGAGCAGTACTTC | CASSGTGREQYF | - | TRBD1 | TRBJ2-7 | TRBV10-1
TGCGCCAGCAGGGGACAGGGACCAGATACGCAGTATTTT | CASRGQGPDTQYF | - | TRBD1 | TRBJ2-3 | TRBV10-2
TGCGCCAGCAGCTTGGAGGTCGCAGGGACCTACGAGCAGTACTTC | CASSLEVAGTYEQYF | - | - | TRBJ2-7 | TRBV5-1
TGTGCCACCAGCAAGAACGGGACAGGGGCGTTAGAGGAAAAACTGTTTTTT | CATSKNGTGALEEKLFF | - | TRBD1 | TRBJ1-4 | TRBV15
TGTGCCAGCAGTTTAGGGCAGGGGGACTATGGCTACACCTTC | CASSLGQGDYGYTF | - | TRBD1 | TRBJ1-2 | TRBV28
TGTGCCAGCAGCGCGACTAGCGGCTCCTACGAGCAGTACTTC | CASSATSGSYEQYF | - | TRBD2 | TRBJ2-7 | TRBV5-4
TGTGCCAGTAGTATCATAGGACAGGGTAGGACCGGGGAGCTGTTTTTT | CASSIIGQGRTGELFF | - | TRBD1 | TRBJ2-2 | TRBV19
TGTGCCAGCAGCACACAGGGCCCAAGCTCCTACGAGCAGTACTTC | CASSTQGPSSYEQYF | - | - | TRBJ2-7 | TRBV2
TGTGCCACCAGTAGGCGGGGGGCCCACGAGCAGTACTTC | CATSRRGAHEQYF | - | TRBD2 | TRBJ2-7 | TRBV5-6
TGTGCCAGCAGCTTCTGGACTAGTCAAGAGACCCAGTACTTC | CASSFWTSQETQYF | - | TRBD2 | TRBJ2-5 | TRBV5-6
TGTGCCAGCAGCGACGGGACTAGCGGCACAGATACGCAGTATTTT | CASSDGTSGTDTQYF | - | TRBD2 | TRBJ2-3 | TRBV5-4
TGTGCCAGTAAAGTCCCGCGGGCAGATACGCAGTATTTT | CASKVPRADTQYF | - | - | TRBJ2-3 | TRBV19
TGTGCCAGCAGTTACTCGAGAACCGAGCAGTACTTC | CASSYSRTEQYF | - | - | TRBJ2-7 | TRBV6-5
TGCGCCAGCACGGGGGGAGCGGGCACAGATACGCAGTATTTT | CASTGGAGTDTQYF | - | TRBD2 | TRBJ2-3 | TRBV10-2
TGTGCCAGCAGTGGCAACAGGATTAGCAATCAGCCCCAGCATTTT | CASSGNRISNQPQHF | - | - | TRBJ1-5 | TRBV6-5
TGCGCCAGCAGCCAAGTTTTGGACACGGACGAGCAGTACTTC | CASSQVLDTDEQYF | - | - | TRBJ2-7 | TRBV4-1
TGCGCCAGCAGACGGGGTGGAGACACAGATACGCAGTATTTT | CASRRGGDTDTQYF | - | - | TRBJ2-3 | TRBV10-2
TGTGCCAGCAGCTGGGGACTAGCCGAGCAGTACTTC | CASSWGLAEQYF | - | TRBD2 | TRBJ2-7 | TRBV28
TGTGCCAGCAGTGATGGGAGCACTGAAGCTTTCTTT | CASSDGSTEAFF | - | - | TRBJ1-1 | TRBV2
TGCGCCAGCAGCCAATCCGGGAGGGCAAGTACAGATACGCAGTATTTT | CASSQSGRASTDTQYF | - | TRBD2 | TRBJ2-3 | TRBV4-1
TGTGCCAGCAGCTTCGGAGGCACCCTCTATGGCTACACCTTC | CASSFGGTLYGYTF | - | - | TRBJ1-2 | TRBV11-2
TGTGCCAGCAGCTTAGTGCGGAGCCCTGAGCAGTTCTTC | CASSLVRSPEQFF | - | - | TRBJ2-1 | TRBV7-9
TGCAGCGTTATAAGAGGGTCTGAAGCTTTCTTT | CSVIRGSEAFF | - | - | TRBJ1-1 | TRBV29-1
TGTGCCATCAGTGGGGGACAGAACTCCTACGAGCAGTACTTC | CAISGGQNSYEQYF | - | TRBD1 | TRBJ2-7 | TRBV10-3
TGTGCCAGCAGTTACTCAGAGTCAGAAAAACTGTTTTTT | CASSYSESEKLFF | - | - | TRBJ1-4 | TRBV6-5
TGTGCCAGCAGCCCGGGTACATTAACTAGCACAGATACGCAGTATTTT | CASSPGTLTSTDTQYF | - | - | TRBJ2-3 | TRBV11-3
TGTGCCAGCAAAGCGGGACTAAGCTACAATGAGCAGTTCTTC | CASKAGLSYNEQFF | - | TRBD2 | TRBJ2-1 | TRBV9
TGTGCCACCAGCAGCCGGGACAGGGTTGAAGCTTTCTTT | CATSSRDRVEAFF | once | TRBD1 | TRBJ1-1 | TRBV15
TGTGCCAGCAGAACGTCACTCACCGACTACGGGCAGTACTTC | CASRTSLTDYGQYF | - | - | TRBJ2-7 | TRBV28
TGTGCCAGTCTGGCGGGGGATCGAGAGACCCAGTACTTC | CASLAGDRETQYF | - | TRBD2 | TRBJ2-5 | TRBV19
TGTGCCAGCAGGCGACAGGGGGCCGGCGTTGGCTACACCTTC | CASRRQGAGVGYTF | - | TRBD1 | TRBJ1-2 | TRBV5-4
TGTGCCAGCAGTTTAAGCCGGAATGAAAAACTGTTTTTT | CASSLSRNEKLFF | - | - | TRBJ1-4 | TRBV27
TGTGCCAGCATGGCAGAGACCCAGTACTTC | CASMAETQYF | - | - | TRBJ2-5 | TRBV25-1
TGTGCCAGCAGCTTACCATACAGGGGGACCAAAAACATTCAGTACTTC | CASSLPYRGTKNIQYF | - | TRBD1 | TRBJ2-4 | TRBV7-6
TGTGCCAGTCGAACGGGTAGTGGCTATGGCTACACCTTC | CASRTGSGYGYTF | - | - | TRBJ1-2 | TRBV19
TGTGCCAGCAGGGACCTAGCGGTCGTCTCCGAGACCCAGTACTTC | CASRDLAVVSETQYF | - | TRBD2 | TRBJ2-5 | TRBV6-5
TGTGCCAGCTCACCACCGGGCAGGGTAGGTCACGAGCAGTACTTC | CASSPPGRVGHEQYF | - | - | TRBJ2-7 | TRBV18
TGTGCCACCAGCAGAGCCGGGGGAGACCAGTTCTTC | CATSRAGGDQFF | - | - | TRBJ2-1 | TRBV15
TGTGCCAGCAGCTTAGGTCACTCCGGCGAGCAGTACTTC | CASSLGHSGEQYF | once | - | TRBJ2-7 | TRBV7-2
TGTGCCAGCAGCTTCGGACAGGGGTATTTTGATTTCTTT | CASSFGQGYFDFF | - | TRBD1 | TRBJ1-1 | TRBV5-6
TGCGCCAGCAGCCGCCTCAGGGTAAGGACTAATGAAAAACTGTTTTTT | CASSRLRVRTNEKLFF | - | - | TRBJ1-4 | TRBV5-1
TGTGCCAGCAGTTCCCTCGGACTAGCGGGAAGAGAGACCCAGTACTTC | CASSSLGLAGRETQYF | - | TRBD2 | TRBJ2-5 | TRBV6-6
TGTGCCAGCAGCTTGGTGGCCAGTGTAACAGCTGAAGCTTTCTTT | CASSLVASVTAEAFF | - | - | TRBJ1-1 | TRBV5-5
TGTGCAGGGGGGGGAGGCAATGAGCAGTTCTTC | CAGGGGNEQFF | - | - | TRBJ2-1 | TRBV2
TGTGCCAGCAGCCCCGGACTAGCCACTTACGAGCAGTACTTC | CASSPGLATYEQYF | - | TRBD2 | TRBJ2-7 | TRBV7-2
TGTGCCAGCAGCACTACTTACACAGATACGCAGTATTTT | CASSTTYTDTQYF | - | - | TRBJ2-3 | TRBV7-8
TGTGCCAGCAATGGGGACAAGTTCCAGGCAGATACGCAGTATTTT | CASNGDKFQADTQYF | - | - | TRBJ2-3 | TRBV25-1
TGCGCCAGCACCCACGCAGGTACCTCCTCTGGGGCCAACGTCCTGACTTTC | CASTHAGTSSGANVLTF | - | - | TRBJ2-6 | TRBV5-1
TGTGCCAGCAAAGGAGGATCCTATAATTCACCCCTCCACTTT | CASKGGSYNSPLHF | - | - | TRBJ1-6 | TRBV2
TGTGCCAGCAGCGAATGGACTAGCGGCGCCTACAATGAGCAGTTCTTC | CASSEWTSGAYNEQFF | medium-sized | TRBD2 | TRBJ2-1 | TRBV2
TGTGCCAGCAGTTCGCCGGGACAGGGGGCCTACGAGCAGTACTTC | CASSSPGQGAYEQYF | - | TRBD1 | TRBJ2-7 | TRBV27
TGTGCCAGCAGCGAGGGGGCCGGGACAGGGCTAAATCAGCCCCAGCATTTT | CASSEGAGTGLNQPQHF | - | TRBD1 | TRBJ1-5 | TRBV9
TGTGCCAGCAGTCACGCCGCGGGGGGACCCTACGAGCAGTACTTC | CASSHAAGGPYEQYF | once | TRBD2 | TRBJ2-7 | TRBV6-5
TGTGCCAGCAGTTATACTAGCGGGACAGAGACCCAGTACTTC | CASSYTSGTETQYF | - | TRBD2 | TRBJ2-5 | TRBV6-5
TGTGCCATCAGTGAGGGCGGATGGAGCAATGAGCAGTTCTTC | CAISEGGWSNEQFF | - | - | TRBJ2-1 | TRBV10-3